The 7 T cell receptor beta chains below were found in one sample sequenced in a study of spatial heterogeneity in lung cancer. TCRdb redid the calling of the 5' RACE reads with MiXCR, one entry per CDR3 protein. Of under 75,000 distinct CDR3 sequences in the sample, about 9.5% were seen once. Time point meaning: blood at routine non-recurrence follow-up after resection. Material: PBMCs, obtained at follow-up. Every receptor here comes from a female donor with early-stage non-small cell lung cancer.

This clonotype was counted many times. The chain is built from TRBV5-1 and TRBJ2-1; no firm D call. Germline values: CDR1 SGHRS, CDR2 YFSETQ. The CDR3 covers 15 residues. Trimming took 4 bases from V and 0 from J, leaving 11 bases between them. CDR3 bases: TGCGCCAGCAGCACAAGCCAGAGCTCCTACAATGAGCAGTTCTTC. Encoded protein: CASSTSQSSYNEQFF.

This clonotype was seen at least ten times. J is TRBJ1-1 and V is TRBV7-2, with a weak D call TRBD1 (6 bases). The CDR3 loop spans 14 amino acids. Trimming left V 3 bases short and J 7 bases short, with 15 bases between. Germline CDR1 and CDR2: SGHTA and FQGNSA. CDR3 coding DNA: TGTGCCAGCAGCTTGTACAGGGCGGTTGATGAAGCTTTCTTT. It translates to CASSLYRAVDEAFF.

V and J are TRBV6-6 and TRBJ1-3; no clear D gene. V was cut by 6 bases and J by 4 bases, with 13 bases left in between. The CDR3 is made up of 14 amino acids. Germline assignment: CDR1 MNHNY and CDR2 SVGAGI (reference sequence). The CDR3 spells CASRTPVEGNTIYF. CDR3 in DNA: TGTGCCAGCAGAACACCCGTAGAAGGAAACACCATATATTTT.

The sample holds many counts of this clonotype. The chain couples TRBV5-4 to TRBJ2-3; D possibly corresponds to TRBD1 (5 bases). CDR1 and CDR2 from the germline V gene are SGHNT and YYREEE (reference sequence). The germline V and J ends were trimmed by 0 bases and 2 bases, with 10 bases remaining between them. This CDR3 has 15 residues. CDR3 DNA sequence: TGTGCCAGCAGCTTGGTCACGACAGTCACAGATACGCAGTATTTT. Its protein is CASSLVTTVTDTQYF. Full variable domain (outside the CDR3, taken from reference TRBV5-4 and TRBJ2-3): ETGVTQSPTHLIKTRGQQVTLRCSSQSGHNTVSWYQQALGQGPQFIFQYYREEENGRGNFPPRFSGLQFPNYSSELNVNALELDDSALYLCASSLVTTVTDTQYFGPGTRLTVL.

This clonotype was recorded at least ten times. The rearrangement joins TRBV6-5 to TRBJ1-1; TRBD1 aligns across 8 bases. Trimming cost V 0 bases and J 4 bases; bases outside gene matches: 1. Germline V gene lookup returns CDR1 MNHEY and CDR2 SVGAGI. This CDR3 has 14 residues. The CDR3 nucleotides are TGTGCCAGCAGTTACTCGCAGGGGGCCACTGAAGCTTTCTTT. Amino acid sequence: CASSYSQGATEAFF.

This clonotype was recorded many times. The chain couples TRBV3-1 to TRBJ2-2, with unresolved D. CDR1 and CDR2 (germline): LGHDT, YNNKEL (reference sequence). The CDR3 covers 14 residues. V shed 3 bases and J shed 6 bases, with 11 bases lying between them. The CDR3 nucleotides are TGTGCCAGCAGCCAGGACCTAATCGCCGGGGAGCTGTTTTTT. It encodes CASSQDLIAGELFF.

This clonotype was found many times. The chain recombines TRBV7-9 with TRBJ2-2, with TRBD2 matching 10 bases. This CDR3 has 16 residues. The germline V gene has CDR1 SEHNR and CDR2 FQNEAQ (reference sequence). Trimming at V came to 11 bases and at J to 6 bases, leaving 15 bases not matched to a gene. The CDR3 DNA reads TGTGCCGGCGCCGACCCGCAGCGGGAGGGGGCCGGGGAGCTGTTTTTT. It encodes CAGADPQREGAGELFF. The full variable domain, with the rest looked up from reference TRBV7-9 and TRBJ2-2, is DTGVSQNPRHKITKRGQNVTFRCDPISEHNRLYWYRQTLGQGPEFLTYFQNEAQLEKSRLLSDRFSAERPKGSFSTLEIQRTEQGDSAMYLCAGADPQREGAGELFFGEGSRLTVL.